One and the same sample provided the 11 T cell receptor beta chains below, sequenced in a study of PD-1 blockade in mismatch repair-deficient tumors. Profiled with immunoSEQ multiplex PCR; TCRdb holds only in-frame clones, not every one. The sample contains around 130,000 clones, roughly 90% of which appear only once. The source was peripheral blood, collected 70 to 72 weeks after starting pembrolizumab. Receptor source: an adult with mismatch repair-deficient cancer.

Only one count was recorded for this clone. The V call is TRBV6-6, the J call TRBJ2-2; D possibly corresponds to TRBD2 (6 bases). The CDR3 loop spans 13 amino acids. Germline V CDR1 and CDR2: MNHNY, SVGAGI (reference sequence). V was clipped by 3 bases and J by 5 bases, with 7 bases between them. CDR3 DNA: TGTGCCAGCAGTTATCGGGAGACCGGGGAGCTGTTTTTT. Translating it yields CASSYRETGELFF.

The rearrangement joins TRBV4-3 to TRBJ1-2, with D unresolved. Germline loops: CDR1 LGHNA, CDR2 YSLEER. There are 15 residues in the CDR3. The V end was cut by 1 base, the J end by 5 bases, with 14 bases between. CDR3 nucleotides: TGCGCCAGCAGCCAAGTAAAGGCGGGGATGTATGGCTACACCTTC. Translating gives CASSQVKAGMYGYTF.

V usage is TRBV4-1 and J usage is TRBJ2-7, with a weak D call TRBD1 (6 bases). Germline V gene lookup returns CDR1 MGHRA and CDR2 YSYEKL. Trimming left V 1 base short and J 4 bases short, with 11 bases between. CDR3 length: 14 residues. This CDR3 reads CASSQGWTEYEQYF. In DNA form, the CDR3 reads TGCGCCAGCAGCCAAGGTTGGACAGAATACGAGCAGTACTTC.

The chain combines TRBV7-2 with TRBJ2-7; the D gene is possibly TRBD2 (5 bases). The CDR3 covers 14 residues. Germline V gene data show CDR1 as SGHTA and CDR2 as FQGNSA. V gave up 0 bases and J gave up 0 bases, with 6 bases separating them. The CDR3, as DNA: TGTGCCAGCAGCTTAGCGGAGGACTCCTACGAGCAGTACTTC. This sequence encodes CASSLAEDSYEQYF.

The chain has TRBV6-1 and TRBJ1-2; D call uncertain. The CDR3 has 13 residues. CDR1 MNHNS and CDR2 SASEGT come from the germline V gene. V was trimmed by 2 bases and J by 0 bases, leaving 4 bases between them. The CDR3 loop reads CASSETANYGYTF. The CDR3 coding sequence is TGTGCCAGCAGTGAAACAGCTAACTATGGCTACACCTTC.

V usage is TRBV5-1 and J usage is TRBJ2-1; 9 positions match TRBD1. Germline lookup yields CDR1 SGHRS and CDR2 YFSETQ. The CDR3 is 15 amino acids. With 2 bases clipped from V and 7 bases from J, the junction kept 7 bases outside the gene matches. This CDR3 reads CASSFQRQGGNEQFF. DNA for the CDR3: TGCGCCAGCAGCTTTCAAAGACAGGGGGGGAATGAGCAGTTCTTC.

J is TRBJ2-5 and V is TRBV28; the D gene is possibly TRBD2 (5 bases). The germline CDR1 and CDR2 sequences are MDHEN and SYDVKM. Trimming took 5 bases from V and 2 from J, leaving 9 bases between them. The CDR3 runs to 13 residues. This CDR3 is CASSRAVQETQYF. The CDR3 DNA follows: TGTGCCAGCAGTAGAGCGGTACAAGAGACCCAGTACTTC.

The chain joins TRBV27 to TRBJ2-4, with D perhaps TRBD1 (5 bases). Per germline, CDR1 MNHEY and CDR2 SMNVEV (reference sequence). CDR3 length equals 13 residues. Trimming pared 2 bases from V and 5 bases from J, leaving 7 bases between. CDR3 sequence (DNA): TGTGCCAGCAGTTTAGACAGACAAAACATTCAGTACTTC. It encodes CASSLDRQNIQYF.

The J gene is TRBJ2-4, the V gene TRBV18, with 10 bases that match TRBD2. V lost 3 bases to trimming and J lost 6 bases; unmatched junction nucleotides: 5. This CDR3 contains 15 residues. Germline V lookup: CDR1 KGHSH, CDR2 LQKENI. This CDR3 is CASSPTSGNLNIQYF. The CDR3, as DNA: TGTGCCAGCTCACCCACTAGCGGGAATCTAAACATTCAGTACTTC. Full variable domain (rest looked up from reference TRBV18 and TRBJ2-4): NAGVMQNPRHLVRRRGQEARLRCSPMKGHSHVYWYRQLPEEGLKFMVYLQKENIIDESGMPKERFSAEFPKEGPSILRIQQVVRGDSAAYFCASSPTSGNLNIQYFGAGTRLSVL.

The chain carries TRBV7-9 and TRBJ2-3, with TRBD2 matching 8 bases. Per germline, CDR1 SEHNR and CDR2 FQNEAQ (reference sequence). The J segment lost 0 bases and the V segment lost 2 bases, leaving 1 base of the junction unmatched. The CDR3 is made up of 15 amino acids. CDR3 sequence reads: CASSLRGGSTDTQYF. CDR3 DNA: TGTGCCAGCAGCTTACGGGGGGGAAGCACAGATACGCAGTATTTT.

The rearrangement uses TRBV27 and TRBJ2-5; 7 positions match TRBD1. The CDR3 runs to 14 residues. Germline trimming cut 4 bases from V and 0 bases from J; bases unmatched to any gene: 2. Germline values: CDR1 MNHEY, CDR2 SMNVEV (reference sequence). The CDR3 nucleotides read TGTGCCAGCAGTTCGACAGGGTACCAAGAGACCCAGTACTTC. Translating it yields CASSSTGYQETQYF.